These 32 T cell receptor beta chains share one sample of origin, sequenced in a study of cytomegalovirus exposure and HLA in healthy donors. PCR was performed using 60 Vbeta and 13 Jbeta primers. The repertoire was sequenced with immunoSEQ multiplex PCR; TCRdb's copy has only in-frame clones and lacks some. Here the sample spans 200,000 or so clones, about 83% being singletons. The material sequenced was PBMCs. Receptors originate from a girl between 10 and 17 years old in good health and CMV-seronegative.

The chain employs TRBV10-3 and TRBJ2-7; 7 nucleotides line up with TRBD1. Germline loops: CDR1 ENHRY, CDR2 SYGVKD. Trimming took 6 bases from V and 1 from J; bases not matched to a gene: 6. There are 14 residues in the CDR3. The CDR3 sequence is CAIRDTRGSYEQYF. CDR3 nucleotide sequence: TGTGCCATCAGGGACACCAGGGGGTCCTACGAGCAGTACTTC.

V is TRBV19 and J is TRBJ1-1; D gene uncertain. The germline V gene has CDR1 LNHDA and CDR2 SQIVND (reference sequence). The CDR3 sequence is 20 residues long. Trimming cost V 4 bases and J 0 bases, with 27 bases left between them. CDR3: CASSTILGWAGGSMNTEAFF. The CDR3 nucleotides read TGTGCCAGTAGTACGATATTAGGGTGGGCAGGAGGGTCAATGAACACTGAAGCTTTCTTT.

The chain joins TRBV5-5 to TRBJ2-6; 7 nucleotides match TRBD1. V shed 4 bases and J 0 bases; nucleotides not matched to a gene: 7. The CDR3 totals 17 residues. CDR1 SGHKS and CDR2 YYEKEE come from the germline V gene (reference sequence). The CDR3 coding sequence is TGTGCCAGCAGCCCTGGGACAGCCGACTCTGGGGCCAACGTCCTGACTTTC. Translation: CASSPGTADSGANVLTF.

The rearrangement uses TRBV27 and TRBJ2-1, with a possible D match to TRBD2 (6 bases). From germline, CDR1 is MNHEY and CDR2 SMNVEV (reference sequence). This CDR3 spans 16 amino acids. Trimming removed 6 bases from V and 5 bases from J, with 20 bases in between. CDR3 region: CASRPFGGRGDNEQFF. Here the CDR3 DNA reads TGTGCCAGCAGGCCCTTTGGAGGGAGAGGCGACAATGAGCAGTTCTTC.

This sequence joins TRBV28 and TRBJ2-5; 9 positions agree with TRBD1. Germline CDR1 is MDHEN and CDR2 is SYDVKM. The CDR3 covers 15 residues. V shed 6 bases and J 4 bases; nucleotides not matched to a gene: 9. The CDR3 DNA reads as TGTGCCAGCAGCCGGGGACAGGGAAAAATAGAGACCCAGTACTTC. Protein: CASSRGQGKIETQYF.

In DNA, the CDR3 is TGTGCCAGCTGTCGCCTAGCGGGAGGCGACAATGAGCAGTTCTTC. As protein: CASCRLAGGDNEQFF. The V gene is TRBV6-1, the J gene TRBJ2-1, with 11 bases fitting TRBD2. CDR3 length equals 15 residues. V was clipped by 8 bases and J by 5 bases; unmatched bases: 8. From germline, CDR1 is MNHNS and CDR2 SASEGT.

The V gene is TRBV28, the J gene TRBJ2-7, with TRBD1 matching over 7 bases. The length of the CDR3 is 13 residues. CDR1 and CDR2 (germline): MDHEN, SYDVKM. The junction had 8 bases not matched to a gene; V was cut back by 8 bases and J by 4 bases. CDR3 region: CASFRDSPYEQYF. In DNA form, the CDR3 reads TGTGCCAGCTTTCGGGACAGCCCTTACGAGCAGTACTTC.

The chain carries TRBV2 and TRBJ2-1; the D gene is possibly TRBD2 (6 bases). Trimming pared 3 bases from V and 5 bases from J, leaving 11 bases between. CDR3 length equals 14 residues. CDR1 SNHLY and CDR2 FYNNEI come from the germline V gene. The CDR3: CASSERGYNNEQFF. Written as DNA, the CDR3 is TGTGCCAGCAGTGAGCGGGGTTACAACAATGAGCAGTTCTTC. The entire variable domain, with the rest obtained from reference TRBV2 and TRBJ2-1, is as follows: EPEVTQTPSHQVTQMGQEVILRCVPISNHLYFYWYRQILGQKVEFLVSFYNNEISEKSEIFDDQFSVERPDGSNFTLKIRSTKLEDSAMYFCASSERGYNNEQFFGPGTRLTVL.

The chain is built from TRBV28 and TRBJ1-1; a possible D gene is TRBD1 (6 bases). Germline V gene data show CDR1 as MDHEN and CDR2 as SYDVKM. The V gene lost 2 bases and the J gene lost 6 bases, with 28 bases spanning the gap. The CDR3 length is 19 residues. CDR3 protein: CASSLDLGTPSNTRSEAFF. CDR3 in DNA: TGTGCCAGCAGTTTAGACCTGGGGACACCGTCAAATACTAGGTCTGAAGCTTTCTTT. Full variable domain (rest looked up from reference TRBV28 and TRBJ1-1): DVKVTQSSRYLVKRTGEKVFLECVQDMDHENMFWYRQDPGLGLRLIYFSYDVKMKEKGDIPEGYSVSREKKERFSLILESASTNQTSMYLCASSLDLGTPSNTRSEAFFGQGTRLTVV.

In this sample, this clone turned up once. The chain combines TRBV7-9 with TRBJ2-3; 10 bases line up with TRBD1. V gave up 5 bases and J gave up 5 bases; unmatched junction bases: 10. Germline CDR1 and CDR2: SEHNR and FQNEAQ (reference sequence). The CDR3 has 16 amino acids. The CDR3 is CASSPLGTGERDTQYF. The CDR3 DNA reads as TGTGCCAGCAGCCCCTTGGGGACAGGGGAAAGAGATACGCAGTATTTT.

V and J are TRBV9 and TRBJ2-1; TRBD2 agrees at 7 bases. Germline V CDR1 and CDR2: SGDLS, YYNGEE. CDR3 length equals 14 residues. The junction had 7 bases not matched to a gene; V was cut back by 3 bases and J by 7 bases. CDR3 coding DNA: TGTGCCAGCAGCGGGGGGAGGGGAAGTAATGAGCAGTTCTTC. Protein: CASSGGRGSNEQFF. Full variable domain (remainder filled in from reference TRBV9 and TRBJ2-1): DSGVTQTPKHLITATGQRVTLRCSPRSGDLSVYWYQQSLDQGLQFLIQYYNGEERAKGNILERFSAQQFPDLHSELNLSSLELGDSALYFCASSGGRGSNEQFFGPGTRLTVL.

This chain links TRBV19 with TRBJ2-3; D unclear. Germline V CDR1 and CDR2: LNHDA, SQIVND (reference sequence). V lost 3 bases to trimming and J lost 5 bases, with 9 bases between them. This CDR3 comprises 13 residues. The CDR3 region has the DNA TGTGCCAGTAGTATCTCAGGTCAAGATACGCAGTATTTT. Translated, it gives CASSISGQDTQYF.

V gene TRBV11-1 combines with J gene TRBJ2-1; TRBD2 aligns across 12 bases. The V segment lost 5 bases and the J segment 9 bases; nucleotides outside the gene matches: 11. Germline V lookup: CDR1 SGHAT, CDR2 FQDESV (reference sequence). The CDR3 totals 16 residues. As DNA, the CDR3 is TGTGCCAGCAGCCAGACGCTAGCGGGGGGGCGAGGTGAGCAGTTCTTC. Translation gives CASSQTLAGGRGEQFF. Based on the CDR3 plus reference TRBV11-1 and TRBJ2-1, the full variable domain is EAEVAQSPRYKITEKSQAVAFWCDPISGHATLYWYRQILGQGPELLVQFQDESVVDDSQLPKDRFSAERLKGVDSTLKIQPAELGDSAMYLCASSQTLAGGRGEQFFGPGTRLTVL.

This clone was observed a few times. This sequence joins TRBV9 and TRBJ1-5; D remains unclear. CDR3 length: 15 amino acids. With 0 bases removed from V and 4 bases from J, the gap between germline ends came to 11 bases. In germline, CDR1 is SGDLS, CDR2 YYNGEE. CDR3 coding DNA: TGTGCCAGCAGCGTAGAGGGAAGAGGGAATCAGCCCCAGCATTTT. Protein product: CASSVEGRGNQPQHF.

The rearrangement uses TRBV18 and TRBJ1-6, with D perhaps matching TRBD1 (6 bases). Trimming removed 4 bases at V and 5 bases at J, with 9 bases between. The CDR3 covers 14 residues. From germline, CDR1 is KGHSH and CDR2 LQKENI. The CDR3 region has the DNA TGTGCCAGCTCACAGACAGGAAATAATTCACCCCTCCACTTT. Encoded protein: CASSQTGNNSPLHF.

This chain uses TRBV19 with TRBJ1-1; TRBD1 aligns across 10 bases. Germline V gene lookup returns CDR1 LNHDA and CDR2 SQIVND (reference sequence). The CDR3 runs 14 residues. The V and J ends lost 6 bases and 11 bases, in that order; junction bases with no gene match: 12. The CDR3 is CASRPGTGVGWAFF. In nucleotides, the CDR3 is TGTGCCAGTAGGCCCGGGACAGGGGTCGGTTGGGCTTTCTTT. Looking up the rest from reference TRBV19 and TRBJ1-1 gives the full variable domain: DGGITQSPKYLFRKEGQNVTLSCEQNLNHDAMYWYRQDPGQGLRLIYYSQIVNDFQKGDIAEGYSVSREKKESFPLTVTSAQKNPTAFYLCASRPGTGVGWAFFGQGTRLTVV.

The rearrangement links TRBV4-1 to TRBJ1-2; no clear D. Trimming took off 6 bases at V and 3 bases at J, with 20 bases between the two ends. This CDR3 contains 16 residues. Germline loops: CDR1 MGHRA, CDR2 YSYEKL. CDR3 nucleotides: TGCGCCAGCAGAATCACTCCCTCAGGCTGGGACTATGGCTACACCTTC. Protein sequence: CASRITPSGWDYGYTF.

This CDR3 reads CAISGTSGREETQYF. The DNA of the CDR3 is TGTGCCATCAGTGGGACTAGCGGGAGGGAAGAGACCCAGTACTTC. The rearrangement joins TRBV10-3 to TRBJ2-5; 15 bases agree with TRBD2. This CDR3 has 15 residues. V shed 4 bases and J 3 bases; nucleotides not matched to a gene: 0. Germline V gene lookup returns CDR1 ENHRY and CDR2 SYGVKD.

The chain joins TRBV6-6 to TRBJ1-5; D not resolved. Trimming stripped 2 bases from V and 9 bases from J, with 11 bases between. The CDR3 runs to 13 residues. Germline loops: CDR1 MNHNY, CDR2 SVGAGI (reference sequence). CDR3 nucleotide sequence: TGTGCCAGCAGTTACCCGGTTAACGCGCCCCAGCATTTT. Translated: CASSYPVNAPQHF.

The chain joins TRBV5-4 to TRBJ2-7, with D perhaps matching TRBD1 (6 bases). Per germline, CDR1 SGHNT and CDR2 YYREEE (reference sequence). Trimming pared 5 bases from V and 1 base from J, leaving 16 bases between. CDR3 length equals 15 residues. The CDR3 sequence is CASSVAGVASYEQYF. The CDR3 region has the DNA TGTGCCAGCAGTGTGGCAGGGGTCGCTTCCTACGAGCAGTACTTC.

The chain recombines TRBV7-2 with TRBJ2-5, with D tentatively TRBD1 (6 bases). CDR1 and CDR2 (germline): SGHTA, FQGNSA. The CDR3 is 14 amino acids. The V and J ends lost 4 bases and 1 base respectively, with 10 bases between them. The CDR3 loop reads CASSSRGAQETQYF. The DNA of the CDR3 is TGTGCCAGCAGCTCCAGGGGTGCCCAAGAGACCCAGTACTTC.

The chain employs TRBV7-2 and TRBJ2-7; possible D gene TRBD2, 6 bases. CDR3 length equals 15 residues. Germline lookup yields CDR1 SGHTA and CDR2 FQGNSA. The ends were cut back, 3 bases at V and 0 bases at J, with 12 bases in the middle. CDR3: CASSLTRTTSYEQYF. CDR3 sequence (DNA): TGTGCCAGCAGCTTGACTAGGACCACCTCCTACGAGCAGTACTTC.

The chain carries TRBV4-2 and TRBJ2-5; 8 bases are shared with TRBD2. The J call is doubtful: the DNA matches TRBJ2-7 better. The germline gives CDR1 LGHNA, CDR2 YNFKEQ. CDR3 length: 14 residues. The CDR3 sequence is CASSQGGLAYEQYF. CDR3 in DNA: TGTGCCAGCAGCCAAGGGGGACTAGCCTACGAGCAGTACTTC.

This clone was counted once. V gene TRBV4-1 combines with J gene TRBJ1-2; 7 bases match TRBD1. The CDR3 sequence is 15 residues long. The germline CDR1 and CDR2 sequences are MGHRA and YSYEKL. The J segment lost 4 bases and the V segment lost 2 bases, leaving 7 bases of the junction unmatched. CDR3: CASSQTGTDIYGYTF. The CDR3 nucleotides are TGCGCCAGCAGCCAAACCGGGACAGATATCTATGGCTACACCTTC.

The chain joins TRBV9 to TRBJ2-1; 8 bases map to TRBD2. The CDR3 is 15 amino acids. J gave up 0 bases and V 3 bases, and 2 bases lay outside the gene matches. CDR1 SGDLS and CDR2 YYNGEE come from the germline V gene. DNA of the CDR3: TGTGCCAGCAGCGCTAGCGGGCTCTCCTACAATGAGCAGTTCTTC. Protein sequence: CASSASGLSYNEQFF.

In its sample, this clone was seen once. CDR3 amino acids: CASSLSANSDTEAFF. CDR3 sequence (DNA): TGCGCCAGCAGCTTGTCCGCGAATAGCGACACTGAAGCTTTCTTT. The rearrangement links TRBV5-1 to TRBJ1-1; no clear D gene. Trimming stripped 1 base from V and 3 bases from J, with 13 bases between. Germline CDR1 is SGHRS and CDR2 is YFSETQ. This CDR3 has 15 residues.

This clone appeared a few times. The chain combines TRBV5-4 with TRBJ2-1, with 7 bases identical to TRBD2. The V gene end was trimmed by 4 bases and the J gene end by 14 bases; junction bases not matched to a gene: 9. CDR3 size: 12 residues. The germline CDR1 and CDR2 sequences are SGHNT and YYREEE (reference sequence). The CDR3 bases are TGTGCCAGCAGCCTACGTCGGGGGGTCAAGTTCTTC. This sequence encodes CASSLRRGVKFF.

The J gene is TRBJ2-2, the V gene TRBV6-1; 7 bases map to TRBD1. V was clipped by 6 bases and J by 6 bases; unmatched bases: 7. Germline V lookup: CDR1 MNHNS, CDR2 SASEGT. The CDR3 has 14 amino acids. CDR3 in DNA: TGTGCCAGCAGGGGAGACAGGGACCCCGGGGAGCTGTTTTTT. It specifies CASRGDRDPGELFF.

J is TRBJ1-4 and V is TRBV5-1; D is possibly TRBD1 (6 bases). The CDR3 length is 19 residues. CDR1 SGHRS and CDR2 YFSETQ come from the germline V gene. The ends were cut back, 5 bases at V and 0 bases at J, with 23 bases in the middle. CDR3 sequence reads: CASSSFPRGADATNEKLFF. As DNA, the CDR3 is TGCGCCAGCAGTTCTTTCCCTCGGGGGGCCGACGCAACTAATGAAAAACTGTTTTTT.

Comment on this clone: Germline is not matched at one junction end, which may reflect a read error. Other DNA sequences in this sample translate to the same CDR3. V and J are TRBV5-6 and TRBJ1-1; tentative D call: TRBD1 (5 bases). Germline loops: CDR1 SGHDT, CDR2 YYEEEE. CDR3 length: 15 amino acids. In DNA form, the CDR3 reads TGCGCCAGCAGCTCCCTTGGGGCAGGGAACACTGAAGCTTTCTTT. It is translated as CASSSLGAGNTEAFF. Combining the CDR3 with reference TRBV5-6 and TRBJ1-1 gives the whole variable domain DAGVTQSPTHLIKTRGQQVTLRCSPKSGHDTVSWYQQALGQGPQFIFQYYEEEERQRGNFPDRFSGHQFPNYSSELNVNALLLGDSALYLCASSSLGAGNTEAFFGQGTRLTVV.

This clone was observed once. The V gene is TRBV29-1, the J gene TRBJ1-5; D not resolved. From germline, CDR1 is SQVTM and CDR2 ANQGSEA. V gave up 6 bases and J gave up 0 bases, with 15 bases separating them. This CDR3 spans 15 amino acids. In DNA, the CDR3 is TGCAGCGTGAGGTTGCGGGATAATAGCAATCAGCCCCAGCATTTT. This sequence encodes CSVRLRDNSNQPQHF.

The chain links TRBV19 to TRBJ1-1, with 8 positions matching TRBD1. This CDR3 spans 13 amino acids. J gave up 3 bases and V 6 bases, and 3 bases lay outside the gene matches. Germline values: CDR1 LNHDA, CDR2 SQIVND (reference sequence). The CDR3 loop reads CASSPTGDTEAFF. The CDR3 nucleotides read TGTGCCAGTAGCCCGACAGGGGACACTGAAGCTTTCTTT.